The clone carrying this T cell receptor beta chain showed up many times. The antigen is undetermined. Germline CDR1 and CDR2: SGHTA and FQGNSA. CDR3 length: 13 residues. V gave up 4 bases and J gave up 8 bases, with 11 bases separating them. One entry per CDR3 protein, called by TCRdb with MiXCR from the 5' RACE reads. The sample has 70,000 or so distinct CDR3 sequences; under 15% are singletons. These data belong to a study of early T cells in non-severe SARS-CoV-2 infection. Study summary: Chains were not paired, and sequencing was done on bulk RNA from unsorted whole blood. Whole-study findings and limits: Matching against VDJdb likely underestimated virus-specific expansions, favoring anti-spike CD8.

The V and J genes are TRBV7-2 and TRBJ1-4; D uncertain. The source is an adult who was a healthcare worker with PCR-confirmed SARS-CoV-2 infection or an uninfected control (not recorded which). Sequenced sample: whole blood. CDR3 amino acids: CASSSGPGEKLFF. The DNA of the CDR3 is TGTGCCAGCAGCTCCGGGCCGGGGGAAAAACTGTTTTTT.